These T cell receptor beta chains were read from a single sample in a study of cytomegalovirus exposure and HLA in healthy donors. The repertoire was sequenced with immunoSEQ multiplex PCR; TCRdb's copy has only in-frame clones and lacks some. Among roughly 190,000 clones, about four fifths were seen once, and the ten largest hold about 1.8%. What was sequenced was PBMCs. The receptor set was obtained from a man in his late teens or twenties in good health and CMV-seronegative. Both conserved end residues are part of each CDR3. A D gene is named only where the DNA matches it firmly. Size is omitted from some rows. Given values are once, few, many or a class for expanded clones.

abundance,v_gene,len,j_gene,d_gene,CDR3nt,CDR3aa
NA,TRBV11-2,16,TRBJ1-4,NA,TGTGCCAGCAGCTTAGATGGCAGGGGACGGAATGAAAAACTGTTTTTT,CASSLDGRGRNEKLFF
NA,TRBV19,17,TRBJ2-2,TRBD2,TGTGCCAGTAGTATCGCTGCGGGAGGGTTCTACACCGGGGAGCTGTTTTTT,CASSIAAGGFYTGELFF
NA,TRBV23-1,16,TRBJ2-7,NA,TGCGCCAGCAGTCATTATACAGGGCTCAGCTTCTACGAGCAGTACTTC,CASSHYTGLSFYEQYF
NA,TRBV15,16,TRBJ2-5,NA,TGTGCCACCAGCAGCCCAGGGACTGAGAGGGCCGAGACCCAGTACTTC,CATSSPGTERAETQYF
NA,TRBV7-9,18,TRBJ2-5,TRBD1,TGTGCCAGCAGCTTATTCCCGGGACAGGGGGCGTCTAGGGAGACCCAGTACTTC,CASSLFPGQGASRETQYF
NA,TRBV15,15,TRBJ1-4,NA,TGTGCCACCAGCAGAGATGGGGGCCCCAGCGAAAAACTGTTTTTT,CATSRDGGPSEKLFF
NA,TRBV7-2,16,TRBJ2-7,TRBD2,TGTGCCAGCAGCTTAGTCCCCGCTAGCGGGAGTTACGAGCAGTACTTC,CASSLVPASGSYEQYF
NA,TRBV29-1,13,TRBJ1-2,NA,TGCAGCGCCCTTCCGGGAGGGTTTGATGGCTACACCTTC,CSALPGGFDGYTF
NA,TRBV6-5,13,TRBJ1-5,NA,TGTGCCAGCAGTTCGGGGGAAGATCAGCCCCAGCATTTT,CASSSGEDQPQHF
few,TRBV7-8,20,TRBJ2-1,TRBD2,TGTGCCAGCAGCCTAGAGCTAGGGACTAGCGGGACAAGCTCCTACAATGAGCAGTTCTTC,CASSLELGTSGTSSYNEQFF
NA,TRBV7-7,21,TRBJ2-5,TRBD2,TGTGCTAGCAGCTTAATTGAGGCCCCCGTGCTAGCGGGAGGCCGACAAGAGACCCAGTACTTC,CASSLIEAPVLAGGRQETQYF
NA,TRBV27,15,TRBJ2-7,TRBD2,TGTGCCAGCAGTTCCGCTAGCGGGGGATACTACGAGCAGTACTTC,CASSSASGGYYEQYF
NA,TRBV6-6,15,TRBJ2-1,TRBD2,TGTGCCAGCAGTTTCCTAGCGGAGGGGAACAATGAGCAGTTCTTC,CASSFLAEGNNEQFF
NA,TRBV18,14,TRBJ1-2,NA,TGTGCCAGCTCACCACCGGCAGATTACTATGGCTACACCTTC,CASSPPADYYGYTF
NA,TRBV5-4,12,TRBJ2-5,NA,TGTGCCAGCAGCTTCAGGCAAGAGACCCAGTACTTC,CASSFRQETQYF
NA,TRBV5-1,15,TRBJ1-1,TRBD1,TGCGCCAGCAGCTTGGTGGACAGGGAGAACACTGAAGCTTTCTTT,CASSLVDRENTEAFF
NA,TRBV28,16,TRBJ1-5,NA,TGTGCCAGCAGCTCCTCACAGGAGGGTAGCAATCAGCCCCAGCATTTT,CASSSSQEGSNQPQHF
once,TRBV29-1,20,TRBJ2-7,NA,TGCAGCGTTGGAGTTTCCAGGCTAACAAGGGGGTCGTCCCCATCCTACGAGCAGTACTTC,CSVGVSRLTRGSSPSYEQYF
NA,TRBV7-2,16,TRBJ2-4,NA,TGTGCCAGCAGCTTAGATTATGCAGTTCACCAGAACATTCAGTACTTC,CASSLDYAVHQNIQYF
NA,TRBV29-1,12,TRBJ1-6,TRBD1,TGCAGCGCTCGGGACAGTCACTCACCCCTCCACTTT,CSARDSHSPLHF
NA,TRBV18,16,TRBJ2-1,TRBD2,TGTGCCAGCTCACCAGAAAGCGGGAGGGCCGTCAATGAGCAGTTCTTC,CASSPESGRAVNEQFF
NA,TRBV6-5,13,TRBJ2-3,NA,TGTGCCAGCAGTTACGGTACGGCAGATACGCAGTATTTT,CASSYGTADTQYF
NA,TRBV27,14,TRBJ1-1,TRBD1,TGTGCCAGCAGTCTGGACAGGGGGCAGGGTGAAGCTTTCTTT,CASSLDRGQGEAFF
NA,TRBV7-9,15,TRBJ1-2,TRBD1,TGTGCCAGCAGCGATCGAACAGGGGGCTGGTATGGCTACACCTTC,CASSDRTGGWYGYTF
NA,TRBV2,13,TRBJ2-5,NA,TGTGCCAGCACTACAGGTATCCAAGAGACCCAGTACTTC,CASTTGIQETQYF
NA,TRBV30,15,TRBJ2-7,TRBD1,TGTGCCTGGAGTGAGACAGGGGTCGGCAGGTACGAGCAGTACTTC,CAWSETGVGRYEQYF
NA,TRBV2,12,TRBJ2-2,NA,TGTGCCAGCACGGAGATCACCGGGGAGCTGTTTTTT,CASTEITGELFF
NA,TRBV5-6,14,TRBJ2-7,TRBD1,TGTGCCAGCAGGGGGACAGGGGATTCCTACGAGCAGTACTTC,CASRGTGDSYEQYF
NA,TRBV14,15,TRBJ2-7,NA,TGTGCCAGCAGCTTCGGGTCGGGACTCACCTACGAGCAGTACTTC,CASSFGSGLTYEQYF
NA,TRBV19,15,TRBJ1-2,NA,TGTGCCAGTAGTATCCGGAGGTCTGCGGGCTATGGCTACACCTTC,CASSIRRSAGYGYTF
NA,TRBV6-4,14,TRBJ2-3,TRBD2,TGTGCCAGCAGTGAAGGACTAGCGCAAGATACGCAGTATTTT,CASSEGLAQDTQYF
NA,TRBV7-3,14,TRBJ2-7,TRBD1,TGTGCCAGCAGTTACCCGGGACAGGAAAACGAGCAGTACTTC,CASSYPGQENEQYF
NA,TRBV18,14,TRBJ1-4,NA,TGTGCCAGCTCACCACAGGGAGGAAATGAAAAACTGTTTTTT,CASSPQGGNEKLFF
NA,TRBV7-2,15,TRBJ2-1,NA,TGTGCCAGCAGCGAGTCCGGGACAACCTACAATGAGCAGTTCTTC,CASSESGTTYNEQFF
NA,TRBV4-3,13,TRBJ2-1,NA,TGCGCCAGCAGCCTGGGGGCTGAGAATGAGCAGTTCTTC,CASSLGAENEQFF
NA,TRBV2,13,TRBJ1-5,NA,TGTGCCAGCGGGTCAGAGGGGAGGCAGCCCCAGCATTTT,CASGSEGRQPQHF
NA,TRBV5-1,16,TRBJ2-7,TRBD2,TGCGCCAGCAGCTTGATGGCGGGAGGCCCCTCCTACGAGCAGTACTTC,CASSLMAGGPSYEQYF
NA,TRBV7-2,19,TRBJ2-3,TRBD2,TGTGCCAGCAGCTCACAGAGGCGTAGCAGCGGGGGTTATCCAGATACGCAGTATTTT,CASSSQRRSSGGYPDTQYF
once,TRBV19,12,TRBJ1-1,NA,TGTGCCAGTAATATGACTCCGACTGAAGCTTTCTTT,CASNMTPTEAFF
NA,TRBV27,13,TRBJ1-1,NA,TGTGCCAGCAGTACGTCCGGGACAAAAGCAATTTTCTTT,CASSTSGTKAIFF
NA,TRBV19,14,TRBJ2-7,TRBD1,TGTGCCAGTAGTATTGGGACAGGGGACTACGAGCAGTACTTC,CASSIGTGDYEQYF
NA,TRBV19,15,TRBJ2-1,TRBD1,TGTGCCAGTAGTATAGGGGGGACAGCCACGTTTGGGCAGTTCTTC,CASSIGGTATFGQFF
NA,TRBV27,13,TRBJ1-5,NA,TGTGCCAGCAGTCCAGACAGAAATCAGCCCCAGCATTTT,CASSPDRNQPQHF
NA,TRBV9,14,TRBJ1-2,TRBD1,TGTGCCAGCAGGACAGGGGTGTCGGACTATGGCTACACCTTC,CASRTGVSDYGYTF
NA,TRBV6-5,16,TRBJ2-3,TRBD2,TGTGCCAGCAGTTACGCGGGGAGGGAACCAGGGGATACGCAGTATTTT,CASSYAGREPGDTQYF
NA,TRBV6-5,16,TRBJ2-7,TRBD2,TGTGCCAGCAGTTACTCCGGGACTAGCATGATGGACGAGCAGTACTTC,CASSYSGTSMMDEQYF
NA,TRBV27,15,TRBJ1-6,TRBD1,TGTGCCAGCAGTTTCCGGGACAGGTTGAATTCACCCCTCCACTTT,CASSFRDRLNSPLHF
few,TRBV19,13,TRBJ1-2,NA,TGTGCCAGTAGTCGGATGGAGGCATATGGCTACACCTTC,CASSRMEAYGYTF
NA,TRBV5-5,15,TRBJ1-1,NA,TGTGCCAGCAGCTTGGTCACAGCTCAGGGGACTGAAGCTTTCTTT,CASSLVTAQGTEAFF
NA,TRBV2,15,TRBJ1-5,NA,TGTGCCAGCAGTGATATAGAGAATGGCAATCAGCCCCAGCATTTT,CASSDIENGNQPQHF
few,TRBV27,15,TRBJ2-5,NA,TGTGCCAGCAGTCGACTCCGGGACTCAACAGAGACCCAGTACTTC,CASSRLRDSTETQYF
NA,TRBV6-1,13,TRBJ2-7,TRBD2,TGTGCCAGCAGTGAACGCAAGGCGCGGGAGAAGTACTTC,CASSERKAREKYF
NA,TRBV28,14,TRBJ2-7,NA,TGTGCCAGCAGGAGCCCTAGCGACTCCTACGAGCAGTACTTC,CASRSPSDSYEQYF
NA,TRBV18,13,TRBJ2-5,NA,TGTGCCAGCTCACCACTGGGCGAAGAGACCCAGTACTTC,CASSPLGEETQYF
once,TRBV10-3,18,TRBJ1-3,TRBD1,TGTGCCATCAGTGAGCTTTTACCGGGACAGGGAAACGGAAACACCATATATTTT,CAISELLPGQGNGNTIYF
NA,TRBV15,16,TRBJ1-1,TRBD1,TGTGCCACCAGCAGAGGCCTTACAGGGGTTTTCACTGAAGCTTTCTTT,CATSRGLTGVFTEAFF
NA,TRBV5-6,14,TRBJ1-2,NA,TGTGCCAGCAACAACAGGGTCGGGGAGCTCCGCTACACCTTC,CASNNRVGELRYTF
few,TRBV4-3,13,TRBJ1-1,TRBD1,TGCGCCAGCAGCCAAGAGGGCAGGGGGGAAGCTTTCTTT,CASSQEGRGEAFF
few,TRBV19,15,TRBJ2-7,TRBD1,TGTGCCAGTAGTATCAGGACAGGGCGCTCCTACGAGCAGTACTTC,CASSIRTGRSYEQYF